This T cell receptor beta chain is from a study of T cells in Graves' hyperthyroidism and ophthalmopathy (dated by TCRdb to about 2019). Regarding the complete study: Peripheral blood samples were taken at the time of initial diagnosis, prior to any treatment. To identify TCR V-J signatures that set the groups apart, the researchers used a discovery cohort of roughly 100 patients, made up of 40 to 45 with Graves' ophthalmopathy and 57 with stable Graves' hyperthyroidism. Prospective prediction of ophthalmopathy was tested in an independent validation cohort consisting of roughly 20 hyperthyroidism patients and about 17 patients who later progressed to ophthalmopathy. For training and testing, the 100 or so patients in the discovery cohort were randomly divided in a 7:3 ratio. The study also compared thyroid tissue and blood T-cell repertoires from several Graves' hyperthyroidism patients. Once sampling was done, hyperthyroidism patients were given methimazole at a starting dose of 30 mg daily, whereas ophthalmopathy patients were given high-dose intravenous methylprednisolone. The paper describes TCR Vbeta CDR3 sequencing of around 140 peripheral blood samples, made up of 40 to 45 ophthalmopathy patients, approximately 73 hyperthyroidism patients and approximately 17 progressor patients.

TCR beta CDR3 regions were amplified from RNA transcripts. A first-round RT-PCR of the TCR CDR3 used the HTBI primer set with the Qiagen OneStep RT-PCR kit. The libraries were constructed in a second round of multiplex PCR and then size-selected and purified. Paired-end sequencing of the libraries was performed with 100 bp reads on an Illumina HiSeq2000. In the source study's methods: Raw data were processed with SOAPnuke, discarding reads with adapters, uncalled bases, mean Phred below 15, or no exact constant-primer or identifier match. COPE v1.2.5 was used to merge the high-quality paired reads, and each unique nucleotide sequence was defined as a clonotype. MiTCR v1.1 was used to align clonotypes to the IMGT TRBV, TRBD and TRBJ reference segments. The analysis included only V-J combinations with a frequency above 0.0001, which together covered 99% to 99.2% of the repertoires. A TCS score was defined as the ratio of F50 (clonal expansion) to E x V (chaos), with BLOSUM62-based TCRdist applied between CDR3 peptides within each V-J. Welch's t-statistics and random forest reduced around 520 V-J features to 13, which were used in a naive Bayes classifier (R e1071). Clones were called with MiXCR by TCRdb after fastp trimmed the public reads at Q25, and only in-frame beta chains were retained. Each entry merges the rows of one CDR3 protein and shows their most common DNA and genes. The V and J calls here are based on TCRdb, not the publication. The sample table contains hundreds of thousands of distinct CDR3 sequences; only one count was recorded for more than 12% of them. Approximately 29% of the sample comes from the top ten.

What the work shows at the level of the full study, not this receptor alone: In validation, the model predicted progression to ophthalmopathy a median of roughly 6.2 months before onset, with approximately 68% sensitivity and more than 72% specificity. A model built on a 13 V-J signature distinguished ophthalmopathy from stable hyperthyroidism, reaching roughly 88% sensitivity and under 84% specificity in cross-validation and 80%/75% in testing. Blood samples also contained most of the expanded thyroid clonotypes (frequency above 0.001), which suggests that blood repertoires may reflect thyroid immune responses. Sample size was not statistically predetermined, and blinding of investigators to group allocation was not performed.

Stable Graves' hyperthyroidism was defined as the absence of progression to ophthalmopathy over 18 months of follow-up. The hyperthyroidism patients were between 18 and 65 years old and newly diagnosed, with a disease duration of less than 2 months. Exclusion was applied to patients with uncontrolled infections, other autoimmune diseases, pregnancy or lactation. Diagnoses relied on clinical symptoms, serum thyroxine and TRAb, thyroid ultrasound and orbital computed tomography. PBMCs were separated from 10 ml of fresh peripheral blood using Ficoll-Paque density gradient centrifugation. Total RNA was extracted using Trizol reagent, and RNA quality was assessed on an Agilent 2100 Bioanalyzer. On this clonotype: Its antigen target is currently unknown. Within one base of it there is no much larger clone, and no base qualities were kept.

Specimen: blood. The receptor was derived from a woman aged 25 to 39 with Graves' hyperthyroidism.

The bases are TGCAGTTTTATAGCGGAAAACACAGATACGCAGTATTTT. It translates to CSFIAENTDTQYF. This chain joins TRBV20-1 to TRBJ2-3, and perhaps TRBD2 as D gene, on 6 matching bases. Trimming costs V 8 bases and J 2 bases, and their ends lie 14 bases apart. For CDR1 and CDR2, the germline V gene (reference sequence) lists DFQATT and SNEGSKA. Spanning cysteine to phenylalanine, the CDR3 consists of 13 amino acids. The only DNA kept is the CDR3, 39 bases in frame from the first base.